This T cell receptor (beta chain) comes out of a study of beta chain features in type 1 diabetes. Study results and caveats: Moderate but significant shortening of TCRB CDR3s was recorded in all four CD4+ subsets from Type 1 diabetes patients. A cDNA-based sequencing approach could over-represent cells with high TCR expression.

Points on this clone: Its target is not known.

Reverse transcribing all isolated RNA meant expressed TCRB transcripts were sequenced. Profiled with immunoSEQ multiplex PCR; TCRdb holds only in-frame clones, not every one. The table records almost 350,000 clones, 8% of them present only once. From germline, CDR1 is KGHSH and CDR2 LQKENI. The V end was cut by 4 bases, the J end by 1 base, with 7 bases between. There are 13 residues in the CDR3. Sequencing was performed on central memory CD4+ T cells from blood. This clonotype was sampled from a woman under 30 in good health. The chain joins TRBV18 to TRBJ2-5; D not certain. This CDR3 is CASSLALQETQYF. As DNA, the CDR3 is TGTGCCAGCTCACTAGCCCTCCAAGAGACCCAGTACTTC.